The T cell receptor (beta chain) described here comes from a study of molecular identifiers for immune sequencing clone quantification listed by TCRdb under 2018. Broadly, across the study: For a replicate experiment, the RNA from either approximately 20,000 or 100,000 naive CD8 T cells was divided into five aliquots, and four of those aliquots went on to sequencing. This methods study used CD8 T cells to benchmark TCR RNA copy counting and molecular-identifier clustering-based TCR repertoire sequencing (MIDCIRS).

Libraries of naive CD8 T cells were built from around 20,000 to 990,000 sorted cells, with 10%, 30% or 50% of the purified RNA used. Naive CD8 T cells were FACS-sorted as CD8+CD4-CCR7+CD45RA+ on a BD FACSAria II into RLT Plus buffer. To test detection sensitivity, Jurkat RNA equal to under 13 TCR copies was added to samples of roughly 18,000-1,100,000 naive CD8 T cells. Enrichment of CD8 T cells was done with RosetteSep CD8+ T Cell Enrichment Cocktail plus Ficoll-Paque, and ACK red cell lysis came afterward. Receptors were amplified or captured by PCR. Sequencer: Illumina HiSeq 4000. Bulk TCR libraries were made following a previously described method, with the TCR primers given in Table S5. Purification of total RNA was performed with the Qiagen AllPrep DNA/RNA kit. Reads from multiple sequencing runs of the same library were pooled before analysis. Under the source paper's analysis protocol: Reads were retained only if the reads had an exact TCR constant sequence, and the retained reads were trimmed to 150 nt and grouped according to their 12-nt molecular barcodes. Reads inside each barcode group were sub-clustered using a 15% Levenshtein threshold, and a quality-weighted consensus sequence was constructed for each RNA molecule. Non-functional sequences were discarded, and so were lower-count sequences lying one edit away from another sequence. Based on a fit of two negative binomial distributions, barcode sub-clusters having less than 20% of the maximum read count were discarded. The public reads were quality trimmed at Q25 with fastp and then assembled into clones with MiXCR by TCRdb, keeping productive beta chains. Rows with one shared CDR3 protein collapse into an entry with the most common genes and DNA. The V and J calls were not made by the authors but by TCRdb's processing. This sample holds 90,000 or so distinct CDR3 sequences; 21% were observed only once. Of the sample, approximately 1% is held by the ten largest clones.

Points the paper makes about the study in general: The sizes of highly expanded clones could end up underestimated when identical TCR molecules share a barcode. Spiked-in Jurkat TCR RNA equal to a single cell's worth was reported to be detectable even within 1,200,000 naive CD8 T cells. Modeling gave 3 to 3.5 recovered TCR RNA copies per cell versus around 10 by digital PCR, implying 25% to 30% capture efficiency. Clones above 20 RNA copies held over 98% of molecules in CMV-specific effector cells but under 1% in naive cells. When barcode sub-clustering was not used, chimeric consensus sequences inflated TCR diversity, with chimeras reaching as high as 47%. Spiked-in Jurkat TCR RNA (around eleven copies' worth), which is not part of the donor repertoire, was contained in the naive libraries.

Of note for this clonotype: There is no known antigen for this receptor. No clone much larger than this one lies a single base away; base qualities are absent.

The material sequenced was naive CD8+ T cells from blood, with Jurkat cell RNA spiked in. The cell subset or site label, read with the paper, signifies: FACS-sorted CD8+CD4-CCR7+CD45RA+ naive T cells. This clonotype originated in a human donor in good health. Some libraries in this study had Jurkat cell RNA spiked in.

CDR3 loop: CAGKLTANTEAFF. The DNA is TGTGCCGGCAAACTCACCGCGAACACTGAAGCTTTCTTT. The chain is made from TRBV6-2 or TRBV6-3 and TRBJ1-1, with the identity of the D gene unclear. There are 13 amino acids in the CDR3, from cysteine to phenylalanine inclusive. Here the CDR3 DNA is all that survives: 39 bases in frame from base 1. In the germline V gene, CDR1 corresponds to MNHEY and CDR2 to SVGEGT. A distance of 14 bases separates the germline ends of V and J, which lose 11 bases and 1 base respectively.